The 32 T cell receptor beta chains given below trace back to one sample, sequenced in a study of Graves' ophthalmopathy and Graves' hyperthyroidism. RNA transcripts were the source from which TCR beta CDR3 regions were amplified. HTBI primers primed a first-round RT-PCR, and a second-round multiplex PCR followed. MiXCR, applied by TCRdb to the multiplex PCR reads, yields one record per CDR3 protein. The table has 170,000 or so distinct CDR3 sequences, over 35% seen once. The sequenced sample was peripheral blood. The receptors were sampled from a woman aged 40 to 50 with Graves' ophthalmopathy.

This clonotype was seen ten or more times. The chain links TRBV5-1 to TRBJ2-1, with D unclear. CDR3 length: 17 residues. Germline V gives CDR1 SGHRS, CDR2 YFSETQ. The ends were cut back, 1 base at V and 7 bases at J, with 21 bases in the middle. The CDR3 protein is CASSLLILLGPGNEQFF. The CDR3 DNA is TGCGCCAGCAGCTTGTTAATTTTATTAGGTCCTGGGAATGAGCAGTTCTTC.

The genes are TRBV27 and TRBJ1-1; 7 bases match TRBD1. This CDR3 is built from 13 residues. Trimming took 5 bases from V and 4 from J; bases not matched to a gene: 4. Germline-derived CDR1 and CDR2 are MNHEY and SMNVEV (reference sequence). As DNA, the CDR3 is TGTGCCAGCAGTATAGGGACAGCCACTGAAGCTTTCTTT. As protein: CASSIGTATEAFF.

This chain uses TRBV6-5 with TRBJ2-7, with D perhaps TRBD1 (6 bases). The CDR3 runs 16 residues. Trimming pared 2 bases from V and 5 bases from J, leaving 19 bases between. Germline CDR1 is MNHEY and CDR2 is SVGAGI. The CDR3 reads CASSYPAVTGTHEQYF. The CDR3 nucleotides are TGTGCCAGCAGTTACCCTGCTGTGACAGGCACCCACGAGCAGTACTTC.

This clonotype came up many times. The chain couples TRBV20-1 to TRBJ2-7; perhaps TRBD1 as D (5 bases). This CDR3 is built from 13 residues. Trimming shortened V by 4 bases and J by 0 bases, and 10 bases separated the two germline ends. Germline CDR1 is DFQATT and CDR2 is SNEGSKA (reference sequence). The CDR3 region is CSATGSGSYEQYF. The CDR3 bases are TGCAGTGCTACAGGGTCAGGCTCCTACGAGCAGTACTTC.

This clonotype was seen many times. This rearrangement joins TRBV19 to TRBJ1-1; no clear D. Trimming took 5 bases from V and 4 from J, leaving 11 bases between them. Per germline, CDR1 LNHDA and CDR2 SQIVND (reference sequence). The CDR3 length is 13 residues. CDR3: CASSANKITEAFF. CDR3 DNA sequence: TGTGCCAGTAGTGCGAACAAAATCACTGAAGCTTTCTTT.

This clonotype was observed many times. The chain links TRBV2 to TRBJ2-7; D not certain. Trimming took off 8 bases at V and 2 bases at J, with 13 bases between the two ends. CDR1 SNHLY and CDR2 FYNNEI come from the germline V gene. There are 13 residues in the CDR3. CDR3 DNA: TGTGCCAGCCTCAGGACGGTAGCCTACGAGCAGTACTTC. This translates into CASLRTVAYEQYF.

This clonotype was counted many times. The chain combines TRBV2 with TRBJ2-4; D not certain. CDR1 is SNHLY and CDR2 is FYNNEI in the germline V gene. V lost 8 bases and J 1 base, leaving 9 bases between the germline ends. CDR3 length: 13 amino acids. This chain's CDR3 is CASLIRAKNIQYF. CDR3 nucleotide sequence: TGTGCCAGCCTCATAAGGGCCAAAAACATTCAGTACTTC.

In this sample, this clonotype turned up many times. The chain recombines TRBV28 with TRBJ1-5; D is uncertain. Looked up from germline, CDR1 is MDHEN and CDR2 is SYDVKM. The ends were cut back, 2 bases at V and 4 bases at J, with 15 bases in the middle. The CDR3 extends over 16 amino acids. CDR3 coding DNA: TGTGCCAGCAGTTTAATGGTGGAAGACCTGAATCAGCCCCAGCATTTT. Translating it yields CASSLMVEDLNQPQHF.

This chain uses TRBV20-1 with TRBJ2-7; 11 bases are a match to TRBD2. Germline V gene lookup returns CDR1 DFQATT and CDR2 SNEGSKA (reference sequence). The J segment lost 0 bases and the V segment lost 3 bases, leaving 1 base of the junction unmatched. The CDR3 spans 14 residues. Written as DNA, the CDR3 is TGCAGTGCTAGCGGACTAGCGGGCTCCTACGAGCAGTACTTC. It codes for CSASGLAGSYEQYF.

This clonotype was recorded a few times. The DNA for the CDR3 is TGTGCCAGTAATCCCAGCCGGTATAGCAATCAGCCCCAGCATTTT. This encodes CASNPSRYSNQPQHF. The chain employs TRBV19 and TRBJ1-5; D is undetermined. In germline, CDR1 is LNHDA, CDR2 SQIVND (reference sequence). The CDR3 extends over 15 amino acids. With 7 bases removed from V and 0 bases from J, the gap between germline ends came to 13 bases.

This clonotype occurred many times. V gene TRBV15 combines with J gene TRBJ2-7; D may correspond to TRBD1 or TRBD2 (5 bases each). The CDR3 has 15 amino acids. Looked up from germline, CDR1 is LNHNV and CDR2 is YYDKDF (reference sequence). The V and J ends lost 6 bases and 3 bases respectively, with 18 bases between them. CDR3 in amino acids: CATSKTDRGLYEQYF. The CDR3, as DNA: TGTGCCACCAGTAAAACGGATCGGGGCCTCTACGAGCAGTACTTC.

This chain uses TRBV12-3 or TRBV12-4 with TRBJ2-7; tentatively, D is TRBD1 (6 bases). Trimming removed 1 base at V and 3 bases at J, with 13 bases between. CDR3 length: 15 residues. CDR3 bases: TGTGCCAGCAGTTTAGGAGCAGGGGCTGTCTACGAGCAGTACTTC. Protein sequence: CASSLGAGAVYEQYF.

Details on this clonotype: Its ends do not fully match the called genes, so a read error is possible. The chain's CDR3 is CASSPRSTEGYEQYF. CDR3 bases: TGCGCCAGCAGTCCCCGGTCGACGGAGGGCTACGAGCAGTACTTC. V is TRBV6-2 or TRBV6-3 and J is TRBJ2-7, with a possible D match to TRBD2 (6 bases). There are 15 residues in the CDR3. CDR1 MNHEY and CDR2 SVGEGT come from the germline V gene.

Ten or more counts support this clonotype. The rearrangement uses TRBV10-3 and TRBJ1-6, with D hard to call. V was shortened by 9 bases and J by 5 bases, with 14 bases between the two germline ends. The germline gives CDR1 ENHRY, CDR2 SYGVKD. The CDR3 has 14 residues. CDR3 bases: TGTGCCATAAGGCTGACGGAGAATAATTCACCCCTCCACTTT. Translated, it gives CAIRLTENNSPLHF.

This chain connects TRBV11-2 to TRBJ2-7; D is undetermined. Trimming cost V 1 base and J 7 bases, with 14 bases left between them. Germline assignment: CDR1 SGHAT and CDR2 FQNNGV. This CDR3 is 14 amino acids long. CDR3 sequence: CASSLGRARWEQYF. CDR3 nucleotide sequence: TGTGCCAGCAGCTTAGGTCGGGCGAGGTGGGAGCAGTACTTC.

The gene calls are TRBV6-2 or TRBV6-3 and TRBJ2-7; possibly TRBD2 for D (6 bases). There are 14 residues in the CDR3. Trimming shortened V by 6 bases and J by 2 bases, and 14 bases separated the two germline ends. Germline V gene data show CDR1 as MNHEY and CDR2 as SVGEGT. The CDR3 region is CASSRASATYEQYF. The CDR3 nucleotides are TGTGCCAGCAGCCGAGCTAGCGCCACCTACGAGCAGTACTTC.

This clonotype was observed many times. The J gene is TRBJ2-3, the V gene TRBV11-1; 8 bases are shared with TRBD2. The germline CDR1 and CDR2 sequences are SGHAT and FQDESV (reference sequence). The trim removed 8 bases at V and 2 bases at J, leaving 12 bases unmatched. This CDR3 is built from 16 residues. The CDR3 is CASGNGGTSITDTQYF. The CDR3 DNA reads TGTGCCAGCGGCAATGGGGGGACTAGTATCACAGATACGCAGTATTTT. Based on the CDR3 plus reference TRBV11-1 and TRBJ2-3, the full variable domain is EAEVAQSPRYKITEKSQAVAFWCDPISGHATLYWYRQILGQGPELLVQFQDESVVDDSQLPKDRFSAERLKGVDSTLKIQPAELGDSAMYLCASGNGGTSITDTQYFGPGTRLTVL.

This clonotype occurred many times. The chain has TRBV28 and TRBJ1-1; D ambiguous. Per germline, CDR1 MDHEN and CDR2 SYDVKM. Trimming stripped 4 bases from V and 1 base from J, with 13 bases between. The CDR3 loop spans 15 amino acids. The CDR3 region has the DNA TGTGCCAGCAGTTCCCCCGACTTTAGGAACACTGAAGCTTTCTTT. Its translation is CASSSPDFRNTEAFF.

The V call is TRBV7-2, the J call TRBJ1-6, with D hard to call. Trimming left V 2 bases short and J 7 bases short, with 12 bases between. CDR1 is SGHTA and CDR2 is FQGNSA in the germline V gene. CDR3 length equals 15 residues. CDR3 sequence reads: CASSLRPGLNSPLHF. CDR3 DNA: TGTGCCAGCAGCTTAAGGCCAGGCTTGAATTCACCCCTCCACTTT.

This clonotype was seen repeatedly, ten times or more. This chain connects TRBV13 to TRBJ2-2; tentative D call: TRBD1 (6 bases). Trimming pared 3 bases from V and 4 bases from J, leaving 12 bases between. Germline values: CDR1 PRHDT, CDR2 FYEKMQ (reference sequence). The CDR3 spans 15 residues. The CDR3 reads CASSLWQGSTGELFF. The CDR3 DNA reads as TGTGCCAGCAGCTTGTGGCAGGGGAGCACCGGGGAGCTGTTTTTT.

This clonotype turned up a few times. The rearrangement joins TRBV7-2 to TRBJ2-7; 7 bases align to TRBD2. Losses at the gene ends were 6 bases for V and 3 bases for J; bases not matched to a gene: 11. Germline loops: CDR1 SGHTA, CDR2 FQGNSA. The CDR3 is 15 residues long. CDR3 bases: TGTGCCAGCAGAACGCTAGCGGACCAAGTCTACGAGCAGTACTTC. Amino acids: CASRTLADQVYEQYF.

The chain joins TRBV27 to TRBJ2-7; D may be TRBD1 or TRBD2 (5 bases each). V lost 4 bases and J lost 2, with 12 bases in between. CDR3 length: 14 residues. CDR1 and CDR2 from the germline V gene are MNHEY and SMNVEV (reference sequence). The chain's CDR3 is CASSSGRSTYEQYF. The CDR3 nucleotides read TGTGCCAGCAGTTCGGGACGGTCCACCTACGAGCAGTACTTC.

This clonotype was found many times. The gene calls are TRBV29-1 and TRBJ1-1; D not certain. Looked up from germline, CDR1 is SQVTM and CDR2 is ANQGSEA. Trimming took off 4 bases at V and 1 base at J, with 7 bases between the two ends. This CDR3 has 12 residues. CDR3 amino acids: CSVGWGNTEAFF. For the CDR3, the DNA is TGCAGCGTTGGGTGGGGGAACACTGAAGCTTTCTTT.

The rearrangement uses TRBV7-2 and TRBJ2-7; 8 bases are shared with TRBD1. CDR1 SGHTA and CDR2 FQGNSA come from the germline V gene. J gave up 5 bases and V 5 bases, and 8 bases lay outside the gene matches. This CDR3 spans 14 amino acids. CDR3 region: CASSPDSTGDEQYF. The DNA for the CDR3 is TGTGCCAGCAGCCCTGACTCGACAGGGGACGAGCAGTACTTC.

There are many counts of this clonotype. CDR3 in amino acids: CASSLRSGSSYEQYF. The CDR3 DNA reads TGTGCCAGCAGTTTACGTAGCGGGAGTTCCTACGAGCAGTACTTC. The chain combines TRBV27 with TRBJ2-7, with TRBD2 identical over 9 bases. This CDR3 spans 15 amino acids. Trimming cost V 2 bases and J 1 base; bases outside gene matches: 3. Germline CDR1 is MNHEY and CDR2 is SMNVEV (reference sequence).

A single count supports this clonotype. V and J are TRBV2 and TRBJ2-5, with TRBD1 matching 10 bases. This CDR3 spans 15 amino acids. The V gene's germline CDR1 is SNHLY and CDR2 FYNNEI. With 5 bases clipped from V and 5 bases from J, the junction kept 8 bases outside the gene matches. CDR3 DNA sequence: TGTGCCAGCAGTTCGACAGGGGGCGGGGATGAGACCCAGTACTTC. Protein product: CASSSTGGGDETQYF.

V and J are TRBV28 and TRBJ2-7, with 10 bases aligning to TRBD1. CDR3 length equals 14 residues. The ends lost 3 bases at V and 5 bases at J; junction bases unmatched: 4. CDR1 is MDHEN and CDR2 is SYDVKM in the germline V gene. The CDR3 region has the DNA TGTGCCAGCAGTTTCGGAGGGACAGGGGACGAGCAGTACTTC. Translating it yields CASSFGGTGDEQYF. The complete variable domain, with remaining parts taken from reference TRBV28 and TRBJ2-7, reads DVKVTQSSRYLVKRTGEKVFLECVQDMDHENMFWYRQDPGLGLRLIYFSYDVKMKEKGDIPEGYSVSREKKERFSLILESASTNQTSMYLCASSFGGTGDEQYFGPGTRLTVT.

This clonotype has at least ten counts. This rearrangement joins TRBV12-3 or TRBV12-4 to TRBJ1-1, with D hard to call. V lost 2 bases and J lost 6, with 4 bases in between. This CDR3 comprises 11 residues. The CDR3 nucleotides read TGTGCCAGCAGTTTATCTCCTGAAGCTTTCTTT. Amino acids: CASSLSPEAFF.

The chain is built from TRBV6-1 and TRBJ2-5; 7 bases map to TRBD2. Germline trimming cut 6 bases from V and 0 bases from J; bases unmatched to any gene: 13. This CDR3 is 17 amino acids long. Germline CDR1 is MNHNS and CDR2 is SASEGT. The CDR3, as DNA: TGTGCCAGCAGGCCTAGACTAGCAAATTCGTACCAAGAGACCCAGTACTTC. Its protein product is CASRPRLANSYQETQYF.

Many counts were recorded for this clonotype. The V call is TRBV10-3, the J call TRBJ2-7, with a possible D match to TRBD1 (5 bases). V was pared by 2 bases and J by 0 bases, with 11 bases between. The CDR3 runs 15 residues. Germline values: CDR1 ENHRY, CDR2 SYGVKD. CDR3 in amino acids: CAISEEGRASYEQYF. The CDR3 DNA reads TGTGCCATCAGTGAGGAAGGCAGGGCCTCCTACGAGCAGTACTTC.

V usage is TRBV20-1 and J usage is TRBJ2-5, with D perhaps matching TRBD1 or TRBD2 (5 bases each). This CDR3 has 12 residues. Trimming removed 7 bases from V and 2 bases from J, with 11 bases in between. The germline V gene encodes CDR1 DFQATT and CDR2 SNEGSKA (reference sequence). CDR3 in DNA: TGCAGTGGGGACGCCAGACAAGAGACCCAGTACTTC. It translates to CSGDARQETQYF.

In nucleotides, the CDR3 is TGTGCCAGCAGTCCCGGACTCGGGAGGACTGAAGCTTTCTTT. This sequence encodes CASSPGLGRTEAFF. The genes are TRBV6-1 and TRBJ1-1, with no clear D. V dropped 5 bases and J dropped 5 bases, with 15 bases sitting between them. The CDR3 is 14 residues long. Germline CDR1 reads MNHNS; CDR2 reads SASEGT.